Listed below are T cell receptor beta chains from one sample, sequenced in a study of blood T cells in healthy people across ages. TCRdb re-analysed the 5' RACE reads in MiXCR, keeping a single row per CDR3 protein. The sample includes about 620,000 distinct CDR3 sequences, under 65% of them seen just once. Sequencing input: blood. These receptors all stem from a woman of 80 years or more in good health. CDR3s include the opening cysteine and the closing phenylalanine or tryptophan.

v_gene	j_gene	CDR3aa
TRBV5-1	TRBJ2-5	CASSFNRLAAETQYF
TRBV5-1	TRBJ2-7	CASSVRDGDYEQYF
TRBV20-1	TRBJ1-5	CSAGGSNQPQHF
TRBV12-3/TRBV12-4	TRBJ1-4	CASSFGGRLFF
TRBV3-1	NA	CASSSTGDAWKTQYF
TRBV5-1	TRBJ2-7	CASSSGQHYEQYF
TRBV5-6	TRBJ2-5	CASSSTRQGAKTQYF
TRBV6-6	TRBJ2-7	CASGYWDSEQYF
TRBV19	TRBJ2-5	CASSIGQARLYNEQYF
TRBV29-1	TRBJ1-3	CSVRQGSGNTIYF
TRBV9	TRBJ2-5	CASSVAVGVETQYF
TRBV2	TRBJ2-5	CASRGEGKETQYF
TRBV27	NA	CASGDPRDTAYEQYF
TRBV7-9	TRBJ2-7	CASSLTGDPYEQYF
TRBV7-9	TRBJ1-4	CASSFPVEEKLFF
TRBV4-2	TRBJ2-1	CASSQGLGRGAYNEQFF
TRBV5-1	TRBJ1-2	CASSLWGTGGYTF
TRBV9	NA	CASSSGQGFQETQYF
TRBV10-3	TRBJ2-5	CAISGEGVKNEQNF
TRBV20-1	TRBJ2-5	CSARVKGQGETQYF
TRBV20-1	TRBJ2-3	CSARDRVGATDTQYF
TRBV28	TRBJ2-1	CASSLGAGGWYNEQFF
TRBV4-1	TRBJ2-3	CASSQDSYRKYTDTQYF
TRBV20-1	TRBJ1-1	CSAKAGGGNTEAFF
TRBV7-2	TRBJ2-7	CASSLAPHGLSELNEQYF
TRBV20-1	TRBJ2-5	CSARAQAPQETQYF
TRBV7-3	TRBJ2-1	CASSGGGLYNEQFF
TRBV2	TRBJ2-4	CASRRDYQGIQYF
TRBV4-2	NA	CASSQDRNRVTETQYF
TRBV27	TRBJ2-7	CASSLSRGAYEQYF
TRBV5-1	TRBJ2-3	CASSLSLGLKDTQYF
TRBV7-8	TRBJ2-1	CASSRTGEQFF
TRBV20-1	TRBJ1-5	CSAKGQQNSNQPQHF
TRBV29-1	TRBJ2-3	CSAAGQTPDTQYF
TRBV7-9	TRBJ2-7	CASSWVSGRATEQYF
TRBV20-1	TRBJ1-2	CSARDGGTAYGYTF
TRBV25-1	TRBJ1-6	CASSEYRGEGSPLHF
TRBV5-1	TRBJ1-2	CASSVDGSSGYTF
TRBV29-1	TRBJ1-5	CSTGQGNQPQHF
TRBV4-3	TRBJ2-1	CASSSPGLAGEDGSNEQFF
TRBV12-3/TRBV12-4	TRBJ2-5	CASGLEWTQYF
TRBV10-3	TRBJ2-2	CAIRLTSGSGELFF
TRBV28	TRBJ1-2	CASIPRGVGLGYTF
TRBV29-1	TRBJ2-5	CSVWGEQETQYF
TRBV29-1	TRBJ2-7	CSVPDASVGDEQYF
TRBV5-1	TRBJ2-7	CASSLASGQKEQYF
TRBV2	TRBJ2-2	CASNLSGKNTGELFF
TRBV13	TRBJ1-2	CASSTSGTEKANYGYTF
TRBV3-1	TRBJ2-5	CASSQDRGSWYQETQYF
TRBV3-1	TRBJ2-7	CASSQDRRYEQYF
TRBV10-3	TRBJ1-4	CAIRAPGQGEKLFF
TRBV6-5	TRBJ2-1	CASTRTERNEQFF